These 11 T cell receptor beta chains originate from one sample sequenced in a study of regulatory T cells in long-lasting Graves disease. Documented time point: newly diagnosed GD, antithyroid drugs for less than 3 months. The TCR library was prepared using RNA isolated from PBMCs. Building the TCR beta libraries relied on iRepertoire HTBI primers, and CDR3 regions underwent Arm-PCR. TCRdb passed the multiplex PCR reads through MiXCR, listing each CDR3 protein once. The table includes a few hundred thousand distinct CDR3 sequences, around 11% detected once. The sample was also linked to a second study, of T cells in Graves' hyperthyroidism and ophthalmopathy.

This specimen consisted of peripheral blood mononuclear cells (PBMCs), obtained at new diagnosis, from a patient treated with antithyroid drugs. The receptors were sampled from a young woman with Graves disease.

The table lists this clonotype with a few counts. The chain is built from TRBV20-1 and TRBJ2-7, with D tentatively TRBD2 (6 bases). CDR1 and CDR2 (germline): DFQATT, SNEGSKA (reference sequence). The CDR3 is 14 amino acids. Trimming shortened V by 4 bases and J by 5 bases, and 18 bases separated the two germline ends. CDR3 in amino acids: CSAKTSLRQDEQYF. CDR3 nucleotides: TGCAGTGCTAAAACTAGCCTCCGCCAGGACGAGCAGTACTTC.

This clonotype came up many times. The chain joins TRBV12-3 or TRBV12-4 to TRBJ2-2; either TRBD1 or TRBD2 may supply D (5 bases each). The CDR3 is made up of 15 amino acids. The V and J ends lost 4 bases and 1 base respectively, with 10 bases between them. The CDR3 spells CASSSWGLNTGELFF. CDR3 bases: TGTGCCAGCAGTTCGTGGGGGTTGAACACCGGGGAGCTGTTTTTT.

This clonotype has at least ten counts. The chain recombines TRBV7-8 with TRBJ2-6, with TRBD2 matching 7 bases. Germline loops: CDR1 SGHVS, CDR2 FQNEAQ. Germline trimming cut 8 bases from V and 0 bases from J; bases unmatched to any gene: 4. CDR3 length: 15 amino acids. The CDR3: CASVGGISGANVLTF. The CDR3 DNA is TGTGCCAGCGTGGGGGGGATCTCTGGGGCCAACGTCCTGACTTTC.

This clonotype was picked up a small number of times. V and J are TRBV19 and TRBJ1-2; possible D gene TRBD1, 5 bases. Germline CDR1 LNHDA, CDR2 SQIVND (reference sequence). V lost 9 bases, J lost 0 bases, and 14 bases lay in between. The CDR3 sequence is 14 residues long. The CDR3 here is CASLTGPANYGYTF. The CDR3 bases are TGTGCCAGCCTCACAGGACCAGCTAACTATGGCTACACCTTC.

The rearrangement links TRBV30 to TRBJ2-3; no reliable D call. The CDR3 length is 12 residues. Germline values: CDR1 GTSNPN, CDR2 SVGIG (reference sequence). Trimming took 2 bases from V and 4 from J, leaving 7 bases between them. CDR3 sequence: CAWSSASDTQYF. The CDR3 region has the DNA TGTGCCTGGAGTTCGGCGTCAGATACGCAGTATTTT. Together with reference TRBV30 and TRBJ2-3, the CDR3 gives the full variable domain: SQTIHQWPATLVQPVGSPLSLECTVEGTSNPNLYWYRQAAGRGLQLLFYSVGIGQISSEVPQNLSASRPQDRQFILSSKKLLLSDSGFYLCAWSSASDTQYFGPGTRLTVL.

This clonotype has a count of ten or more. The V gene is TRBV4-1, the J gene TRBJ2-1, with D maybe TRBD2 (6 bases). CDR1 and CDR2 from the germline V gene are MGHRA and YSYEKL. Trimming left V 0 bases short and J 9 bases short, with 12 bases between. CDR3 size: 14 residues. CDR3: CASSQERVRGEQFF. The DNA for the CDR3 is TGCGCCAGCAGCCAAGAGAGAGTGCGGGGTGAGCAGTTCTTC.

This clonotype was recorded at least ten times. The chain combines TRBV12-3 or TRBV12-4 with TRBJ1-3; possibly TRBD1 for D (5 bases). The CDR3 sequence is 12 residues long. V dropped 6 bases and J dropped 8 bases, with 11 bases sitting between them. The CDR3 loop is CASSMRGDTIYF. For the CDR3, the DNA is TGTGCCAGCAGCATGAGGGGAGACACCATATATTTT.

This clonotype was counted ten times or more. This chain links TRBV28 with TRBJ1-4, with TRBD1 matching over 7 bases. J lost 7 bases, V lost 5 bases, and 7 bases had no gene match. Per the germline V gene, CDR1 is MDHEN and CDR2 is SYDVKM. This CDR3 contains 14 residues. In nucleotides, the CDR3 is TGTGCCAGCAGTGCGACAGGGAACCGTGAAAAACTGTTTTTT. Protein: CASSATGNREKLFF.

This clonotype has a count of ten or more. The chain employs TRBV20-1 and TRBJ2-1; no reliable D call. The DNA end lines up better with TRBJ2-5; the J call may be wrong. The length of the CDR3 is 12 residues. Germline loops: CDR1 DFQATT, CDR2 SNEGSKA (reference sequence). The CDR3 sequence is CSASKGQETQYF. In DNA form, the CDR3 reads TGCAGTGCTTCTAAAGGCCAAGAGACCCAGTACTTC.

There are a few counts of this clonotype. One junction end does not reproduce the germline sequence, and a read error may be involved. This sequence joins TRBV10-3 and TRBJ2-1, with 7 bases that match TRBD2. Germline V gene sequence: CDR1 ENHRY, CDR2 SYGVKD. CDR3 size: 15 residues. The CDR3 spells CAIIRASGTYNERFF. The CDR3, as DNA: TGTGCCATTATCCGGGCTAGCGGTACCTACAATGAGCGGTTCTTC.

In this sample, this clonotype turned up many times. The CDR3, as DNA: TGTGCCAGCAGTTTGATGGGACAGATAAAGGGCTACACCTTC. This translates into CASSLMGQIKGYTF. V usage is TRBV28 and J usage is TRBJ1-2; 7 nucleotides line up with TRBD1. The germline V gene encodes CDR1 MDHEN and CDR2 SYDVKM. Unmatched junction bases numbered 9, after V lost 3 bases and J lost 8 bases. The CDR3 contains 14 residues.